Each of the 27 T cell receptor beta chains below was sequenced from the same sample in a study of molecular identifiers for immune sequencing clone quantification. TCRdb independently ran MiXCR on the PCR reads; one entry per CDR3 protein. The sample has approximately 97,000 distinct CDR3 sequences, around 30% seen once. Material for sequencing was naive CD8+ T cells from blood, with Jurkat cell RNA spiked in. Subset denoted: FACS-sorted CD8+CD4-CCR7+CD45RA+ naive T cells. These receptor sequences come from a human donor in good health. Some libraries in this study had Jurkat cell RNA spiked in.

With respect to this clonotype: A much bigger clone sits one base away, suggesting this may be a read error. The chain joins TRBV4-3 to TRBJ1-1; no reliable D call. Looked up from germline, CDR1 is LGHNA and CDR2 is YSLEER. The CDR3 consists of 13 residues. CDR3 nucleotides: TGCGCCAGCAGCCAAACAGCAAACACTGGAGCTTTCTTT. It translates to CASSQTANTGAFF.

The rearrangement links TRBV13 to TRBJ1-1, with unresolved D. Per germline, CDR1 PRHDT and CDR2 FYEKMQ (reference sequence). Deletions cut 5 bases from V and 5 bases from J, with 18 bases between. The CDR3 totals 15 residues. Written as DNA, the CDR3 is TGTGCCAGCAGCAGACCTTTAGAGGGATGGACTGAAGCTTTCTTT. Translation: CASSRPLEGWTEAFF.

This chain connects TRBV7-2 to TRBJ2-2; 13 bases are shared with TRBD2. In germline, CDR1 is SGHTA, CDR2 FQGNSA. The CDR3 runs 19 residues. J was trimmed by 6 bases and V by 3 bases; bases with no gene match: 13. The CDR3 sequence is CASSFGLAGDPNGPGELFF. DNA for the CDR3: TGTGCCAGCAGCTTTGGACTAGCGGGAGACCCTAATGGCCCCGGGGAGCTGTTTTTT.

V usage is TRBV2 and J usage is TRBJ2-7, with TRBD1 matching 9 bases. Germline V gene lookup returns CDR1 SNHLY and CDR2 FYNNEI. V gave up 7 bases and J gave up 7 bases; unmatched junction bases: 14. This CDR3 has 15 residues. For the CDR3, the DNA is TGTGCCAGCACCGGTCTGAGGACAGGGGCGGGAGAGCAGTACTTC. Translation: CASTGLRTGAGEQYF.

As concerns this clonotype: The junction departs from the called germline gene at one end, perhaps through a read error. The chain couples TRBV4-1 to TRBJ2-7; 9 bases line up with TRBD1. The germline CDR1 and CDR2 sequences are MGHRA and YSYEKL. The length of the CDR3 is 14 residues. CDR3 protein: CASRPGQGYYEQNF. The CDR3 DNA reads as TGCGCCAGCAGGCCGGGACAGGGTTACTACGAGCAGAACTTC.

The chain uses TRBV2 and TRBJ2-7; D unresolved. Per germline, CDR1 SNHLY and CDR2 FYNNEI. The CDR3 runs to 12 residues. Trimming removed 4 bases from V and 2 bases from J, with 6 bases in between. In DNA form, the CDR3 reads TGTGCCAGCAGTGGTCTAGCCTACGAGCAGTACTTC. Its protein product is CASSGLAYEQYF. Full variable domain (missing parts from reference TRBV2 and TRBJ2-7): EPEVTQTPSHQVTQMGQEVILRCVPISNHLYFYWYRQILGQKVEFLVSFYNNEISEKSEIFDDQFSVERPDGSNFTLKIRSTKLEDSAMYFCASSGLAYEQYFGPGTRLTVT.

V is TRBV7-9 and J is TRBJ2-7; perhaps TRBD2 as D (5 bases). This CDR3 has 12 amino acids. Looked up from germline, CDR1 is SEHNR and CDR2 is FQNEAQ (reference sequence). The ends were cut back, 5 bases at V and 4 bases at J, with 9 bases in the middle. This CDR3 is CASSATRYEQYF. The CDR3 nucleotides are TGTGCCAGCAGCGCCACTAGGTACGAGCAGTACTTC.

This clonotype was seen just once. This may stem from a read error, because a much larger clone lies one nucleotide away. V and J are TRBV11-2 and TRBJ2-7, with a possible D match to TRBD2 (5 bases). Germline V lookup: CDR1 SGHAT, CDR2 FQNNGV. The CDR3 has 13 residues. The CDR3 here is CASSHVRRYERYF. Written as DNA, the CDR3 is TGTGCCAGCAGCCACGTAAGGAGGTACGAGCGGTACTTC.

The CDR3 DNA follows: TGTGCTAGTGCCCCCGGCCTATACAATCCACCCCTCCACTTT. This encodes CASAPGLYNPPLHF. The chain carries TRBV12-5 and TRBJ1-6; D remains unclear. The CDR3 has 14 amino acids. Deletions cut 7 bases from V and 11 bases from J, with 18 bases between. From germline, CDR1 is LGHNT and CDR2 FRNRAP.

The count of this clonotype is one. This chain connects TRBV19 to TRBJ2-7, with 7 bases matching TRBD1. The CDR3 totals 15 residues. The J segment lost 6 bases and the V segment lost 6 bases, leaving 14 bases of the junction unmatched. Per the germline V gene, CDR1 is LNHDA and CDR2 is SQIVND (reference sequence). CDR3 sequence: CASSGTDSLLAEQYF. CDR3 DNA sequence: TGTGCCAGTAGCGGGACAGATAGTCTCCTAGCCGAGCAGTACTTC.

This clonotype was counted a single time. The chain is built from TRBV27 and TRBJ2-3; D unclear. There are 13 residues in the CDR3. Germline V lookup: CDR1 MNHEY, CDR2 SMNVEV (reference sequence). V gave up 3 bases and J gave up 6 bases, with 10 bases separating them. The CDR3 DNA sequence: TGTGCCAGCAGTTTCCACGACGGGGATACGCAGTATTTT. Protein product: CASSFHDGDTQYF.

Of note for this clonotype: Given a much more abundant clone one base away, this may be a read error. The chain couples TRBV29-1 to TRBJ1-1; D is uncertain. The V gene's germline CDR1 is SQVTM and CDR2 ANQGSEA. This CDR3 contains 10 residues. CDR3 region: CGVEDDQAFF. CDR3 coding DNA: TGCGGCGTTGAAGACGACCAAGCTTTCTTT.

At least ten counts were recorded for this clonotype. The chain couples TRBV7-8 to TRBJ2-3; 11 bases map to TRBD2. V was clipped by 5 bases and J by 2 bases; unmatched bases: 9. The CDR3 totals 17 residues. Germline V gene lookup returns CDR1 SGHVS and CDR2 FQNEAQ. In nucleotides, the CDR3 is TGTGCCAGCAGCCTGGAGCTTAGCGGGAGGGTCACAGATACGCAGTATTTT. Translation: CASSLELSGRVTDTQYF.

The chain employs TRBV6-1 and TRBJ1-1; D remains ambiguous. The germline V gene has CDR1 MNHNS and CDR2 SASEGT. V was trimmed by 1 base and J by 4 bases, leaving 13 bases between them. The CDR3 covers 15 residues. The CDR3 reads CASSEGLPGITEAFF. CDR3 DNA sequence: TGTGCCAGCAGTGAAGGCCTCCCTGGGATCACTGAAGCTTTCTTT.

This clonotype was observed a few times. The chain recombines TRBV7-9 with TRBJ2-1; either TRBD1 or TRBD2 may fit D (5 bases each). From germline, CDR1 is SEHNR and CDR2 FQNEAQ (reference sequence). The germline V and J ends were trimmed by 2 bases and 8 bases, with 22 bases remaining between them. There are 17 residues in the CDR3. The CDR3 here is CASSLYPRGSPRDEQFF. CDR3 coding DNA: TGTGCCAGCAGCTTATACCCGAGGGGTTCCCCGCGGGATGAGCAGTTCTTC.

This rearrangement joins TRBV4-1 to TRBJ1-6, with D hard to call. V was cut by 3 bases and J by 10 bases, with 13 bases left in between. Germline V gene data show CDR1 as MGHRA and CDR2 as YSYEKL. This CDR3 is built from 14 residues. CDR3 in amino acids: CASSHMNQRSPLHF. The CDR3, as DNA: TGCGCCAGCAGCCATATGAATCAAAGATCACCCCTCCACTTT.

This clonotype was counted ten times or more. The chain combines TRBV7-9 with TRBJ2-7, with D possibly being TRBD1 or TRBD2 (5 bases each). Germline loops: CDR1 SEHNR, CDR2 FQNEAQ (reference sequence). V lost 5 bases, J lost 2 bases, and 7 bases lay in between. The CDR3 contains 12 residues. Written as DNA, the CDR3 is TGTGCCAGCAGCGGGACGGCCTACGAGCAGTACTTC. Protein: CASSGTAYEQYF.

In this sample, this clonotype turned up a few times. The chain employs TRBV12-3 or TRBV12-4 and TRBJ2-1; D gene ambiguous. V shed 5 bases and J shed 7 bases, with 15 bases lying between them. This CDR3 comprises 14 residues. The CDR3 DNA follows: TGTGCCAGCAGTCCCTTGGTCGGTAAGAATGAGCAGTTCTTC. This translates into CASSPLVGKNEQFF.

The V gene is TRBV28, the J gene TRBJ2-4; no clear D. Germline V gene lookup returns CDR1 MDHEN and CDR2 SYDVKM. The CDR3 spans 13 residues. Trimming cost V 7 bases and J 3 bases, with 10 bases left between them. The CDR3 is CASISNSKNIQYF. The CDR3 nucleotides read TGTGCCAGCATAAGTAACAGCAAAAACATTCAGTACTTC.

This clonotype was detected ten times or more. The rearrangement joins TRBV5-4 to TRBJ2-7; tentatively, D is TRBD2 (6 bases). V dropped 0 bases and J dropped 4 bases, with 11 bases sitting between them. Looked up from germline, CDR1 is SGHNT and CDR2 is YYREEE (reference sequence). CDR3 length: 14 amino acids. The CDR3 protein is CASSLGLAMYEQYF. In DNA form, the CDR3 reads TGTGCCAGCAGCTTGGGGCTAGCGATGTACGAGCAGTACTTC.

CDR3 residues: CASSPSTGGTGELFF. The CDR3 DNA sequence: TGTGCCAGCAGCCCTTCGACAGGGGGCACCGGGGAGCTGTTTTTT. This chain uses TRBV9 with TRBJ2-2; the match to TRBD1 covers 9 bases. Trimming cost V 4 bases and J 4 bases; bases outside gene matches: 5. This CDR3 region has 15 residues. Germline assignment: CDR1 SGDLS and CDR2 YYNGEE.

Points on this clonotype: This sequence may be a read error, since a much larger clone differs from it by one base. The chain links TRBV28 to TRBJ2-7, with D perhaps TRBD2 (6 bases). From germline, CDR1 is MDHEN and CDR2 SYDVKM. V gave up 5 bases and J gave up 3 bases, with 14 bases separating them. The CDR3 is 14 amino acids. CDR3 coding DNA: TGTGCCAGCAGTCTCCGGGACTTCTACTACGAGCAGTACTTC. As protein: CASSLRDFYYEQYF.

The rearrangement uses TRBV28 and TRBJ2-5; D not resolved. Germline V gene sequence: CDR1 MDHEN, CDR2 SYDVKM. Trimming cost V 7 bases and J 2 bases, with 14 bases left between them. The CDR3 is 14 residues long. The CDR3 DNA reads TGTGCCAGCATCCCGCAGCGCAGTCAAGAGACCCAGTACTTC. Translation gives CASIPQRSQETQYF.

The CDR3 sequence: CATSGRSSSLLNTQYF. CDR3 in DNA: TGTGCCACCAGCGGAAGGTCTAGCAGCCTTTTGAATACGCAGTATTTT. The V and J genes are TRBV15 and TRBJ2-3; tentative D call: TRBD2 (5 bases). V was cut by 5 bases and J by 7 bases, with 22 bases left in between. The CDR3 runs 16 residues. Germline V gives CDR1 LNHNV, CDR2 YYDKDF (reference sequence).

This chain joins TRBV29-1 and TRBJ2-1; tentatively, D is TRBD1 or TRBD2 (5 bases each). V lost 5 bases and J lost 5, with 13 bases in between. The germline V gene has CDR1 SQVTM and CDR2 ANQGSEA. The CDR3 consists of 13 residues. CDR3 loop: CSVMGVANNEQFF. The CDR3, as DNA: TGCAGCGTTATGGGGGTAGCCAACAATGAGCAGTTCTTC.

This clonotype was counted at least ten times. The chain uses TRBV7-6 and TRBJ2-3; 8 bases align to TRBD2. V trimming: 5 bases; J trimming: 5 bases; junction bases outside the gene matches: 9. The CDR3 runs 15 residues. Germline lookup yields CDR1 SGHVS and CDR2 FNYEAQ. The CDR3 region is CASSPGAGGVDTQYF. CDR3 nucleotide sequence: TGTGCCAGCAGCCCAGGGGCGGGAGGCGTAGATACGCAGTATTTT. Variable domain in full (rest from reference TRBV7-6 and TRBJ2-3): GAGVSQSPRYKVTKRGQDVALRCDPISGHVSLYWYRQALGQGPEFLTYFNYEAQQDKSGLPNDRFSAERPEGSISTLTIQRTEQRDSAMYRCASSPGAGGVDTQYFGPGTRLTVL.

Ten or more counts support this clonotype. The chain links TRBV13 to TRBJ2-2, with no clear D. The V end lost 3 bases, the J end lost 1 base, and 0 bases lay between the germline ends. Germline CDR1 is PRHDT and CDR2 is FYEKMQ (reference sequence). This CDR3 spans 12 amino acids. CDR3 in amino acids: CASSLNTGELFF. DNA of the CDR3: TGTGCCAGCAGCTTGAACACCGGGGAGCTGTTTTTT.